The entry below gives a single T cell receptor (beta chain) sequence along with its context. A multiplex PCR was run with 60 Vbeta primers and 13 Jbeta primers. The protocol was immunoSEQ multiplex PCR, while the TCRdb copy is restricted to in-frame clones and leaves out a portion. Here the sample spans 120,000 or so clones, less than 80% being singletons. In germline, CDR1 is SGHNT, CDR2 YYREEE (reference sequence). V lost 4 bases to trimming and J lost 2 bases, with 12 bases between them. The CDR3 spans 14 residues. The sample comes from a study of cytomegalovirus exposure and HLA in healthy donors.

The rearrangement links TRBV5-4 to TRBJ1-1, with a weak D call TRBD1 (5 bases). The source is a man aged 40-49 years in good health and CMV-seropositive. Input material: PBMCs. CDR3 in amino acids: CASSLLGGNTEAFF. The CDR3 DNA reads TGTGCCAGCAGCCTTTTGGGGGGAAACACTGAAGCTTTCTTT.